At least ten counts were recorded for the clone carrying this T cell receptor (beta chain). Its antigen is unidentified. The record originates from a study of spatial heterogeneity in lung cancer. Overall study: Detected sequences consistently included more beta-chain ones than alpha-chain ones.

Carried by each TCR cDNA molecule was a unique molecular identifier. TCRdb processed the 5' RACE reads anew with MiXCR; each CDR3 protein has one entry. Of some 10,000 distinct CDR3 sequences in the sample, 12% were seen once. Study-wide findings and caveats: Tallies of expanded TCRs, which were sorted into ubiquitous and regional groups, correlated with counts of ubiquitous and regional nonsynonymous mutations, respectively. Mutation tallies in tumors tracked expanded intratumoral alpha and beta TCR counts.

The time point: sample taken at primary tumor resection. No cells were sorted before sequencing. The whole RNA sequenced was extracted from tumor, nontumor lung or frozen PBMC. V lost 5 bases and J lost 4, with 9 bases in between. Germline V gene sequence: CDR1 MNHNS, CDR2 SASEGT. The CDR3 totals 12 residues. The starting material was lung tumor tissue, obtained at surgery. The chain carries TRBV6-1 and TRBJ2-7; D remains unclear. The sequence derives from a female donor with early-stage non-small cell lung cancer. The CDR3 loop is CASSSDWYEQYF. In nucleotides, the CDR3 is TGTGCCAGCAGTTCAGACTGGTACGAGCAGTACTTC.